A single sample gave rise to the 12 T cell receptor delta chains below, sequenced in a study of Vδ1+ human thymocytes. The study, taken as a whole, reports: Thymic TRG and TRD repertoires appeared highly polyclonal.

No antigen has been assigned to these receptors. The template was reverse-transcribed extracted RNA. The CDR3 regions were amplified by multiplex PCR from V-gene primers to a constant-region primer. TCRdb redid clone calling on the multiplex PCR reads using CATT. The repertoire has 20,000 to 25,000 delta-chain clones, 7.5% to 9% of them found once; the top ten carry approximately 1%. Sequenced material: Vdelta1+ gamma-delta thymocytes from the thymus. Subset: FACS-sorted CD3+ TCRalphabeta- TCRVdelta1+ TCRVdelta2- thymocytes. These receptors were collected from a child under three years old who had congenital heart surgery.

V is TRDV1 and J is TRDJ1; D ambiguous. The ends were cut back, 6 bases at V and 1 base at J, with 12 bases in the middle. The CDR3 runs to 14 residues. Germline V gene lookup returns CDR1 TSWWSYY and CDR2 QGS. CDR3 bases: TGTGCTCTTGGACGTCCCGTTGGCACCGATAAACTCATCTTT. It yields the protein CALGRPVGTDKLIF.

The V and J genes are TRDV1 and TRDJ1; 13 nucleotides match TRDD3. The CDR3 covers 20 residues. Germline V gene lookup returns CDR1 TSWWSYY and CDR2 QGS. The J segment lost 7 bases and the V segment lost 2 bases, leaving 19 bases of the junction unmatched. The CDR3, as DNA: TGTGCTCTTGGGGAAAAGATTCCTACTGGGGGATACGCGGAGGGATTTAAACTCATCTTT. Its translation: CALGEKIPTGGYAEGFKLIF.

No call was made for the V gene; the J gene is TRDJ1; the DNA was not used to check the table's D call, TRDD3. This CDR3 region has 19 residues. CDR3: CALGDGLLFTGGYGDKLIF. CDR3 DNA: TGTGCTCTTGGGGACGGGCTCCTTTTTACTGGGGGATACGGCGATAAACTCATCTTT.

In its sample, this clone was seen a few times. The rearrangement links TRDV2 to TRDJ1; D possibly uses TRDD2 or TRDD3 (5 bases each). This CDR3 has 21 residues. Per germline, CDR1 GEAIGNYY and CDR2 EKD. V dropped 2 bases and J dropped 3 bases, with 33 bases sitting between them. CDR3: CACDIPGTEGLLLVVADKLIF. CDR3 DNA: TGTGCCTGTGACATTCCTGGTACTGAGGGATTGTTGTTGGTGGTCGCCGATAAACTCATCTTT.

The V call is TRDV1, the J call TRDJ1, with TRDD3 identical over 9 bases. The V gene end was trimmed by 5 bases and the J gene end by 0 bases; junction bases not matched to a gene: 13. The germline gives CDR1 TSWWSYY, CDR2 QGS. The CDR3 is made up of 18 amino acids. CDR3 region: CALGRNRLGDSYTDKLIF. The CDR3 DNA sequence: TGTGCTCTTGGGCGCAACCGGCTGGGGGATTCCTACACCGATAAACTCATCTTT.

This clone came up a few times. V is TRDV1 and J is TRDJ1; perhaps TRDD3 as D (6 bases). The V gene's germline CDR1 is TSWWSYY and CDR2 QGS. This CDR3 region has 19 residues. The V end was cut by 0 bases, the J end by 1 base, with 21 bases between. The CDR3 DNA reads TGTGCTCTTGGGGAACTTTGGGCGGGGGACCACGGAACCACCGATAAACTCATCTTT. This codes for CALGELWAGDHGTTDKLIF.

In its sample, this clone was seen a few times. The V and J genes are TRDV1 and TRDJ1; no definite D call. This CDR3 contains 19 residues. CDR1 is TSWWSYY, CDR2 QGS, per germline. With 2 bases removed from V and 5 bases from J, the gap between germline ends came to 27 bases. The CDR3 bases are TGTGCTCTTGGGGAAGAACGCCCTTGGTCAAGTCCTCCCGCGGATAAACTCATCTTT. It translates to CALGEERPWSSPPADKLIF.

This clone has more than one count but fewer than ten. V is TRDV1 and J is TRDJ2; D gene ambiguous. From germline, CDR1 is TSWWSYY and CDR2 QGS. The CDR3 has 17 amino acids. The V gene lost 6 bases and the J gene lost 2 bases, with 19 bases spanning the gap. This CDR3 is CALGPLVPRGLTAQLFF. CDR3 DNA sequence: TGTGCTCTTGGACCCCTCGTCCCCCGAGGATTGACAGCACAACTCTTCTTT.

The chain uses TRDV1 and TRDJ1; D uncertain. Looked up from germline, CDR1 is TSWWSYY and CDR2 is QGS. The CDR3 spans 15 residues. The germline V and J ends were trimmed by 1 base and 7 bases, with 16 bases remaining between them. CDR3 in amino acids: CALGEPPFSHSKLIF. The CDR3 DNA reads TGTGCTCTTGGGGAACCCCCCTTTAGTCATTCTAAACTCATCTTT.

This clone has more than one count but fewer than ten. The chain has TRDV1 and TRDJ2; 7 positions match TRDD3. Germline values: CDR1 TSWWSYY, CDR2 QGS. This CDR3 spans 18 amino acids. The junction had 16 bases not matched to a gene; V was cut back by 3 bases and J by 6 bases. CDR3 bases: TGTGCTCTTGGGGACCTACGGGGGATTCCCCGCTTTGCAGCACAACTCTTCTTT. Translated: CALGDLRGIPRFAAQLFF.

This sequence joins TRDV1 and TRDJ1; TRDD3 aligns across 8 bases. The CDR3 sequence is 18 residues long. Germline CDR1 reads TSWWSYY; CDR2 reads QGS. After removal of 2 bases from V and 1 base from J, the junction contained 12 bases not matched to a gene. The CDR3 reads CALGEARVLGVSTDKLIF. The CDR3 region has the DNA TGTGCTCTTGGGGAAGCCCGTGTACTGGGGGTATCCACCGATAAACTCATCTTT.

Comment on this clone: The germline gene is not matched at one end of the junction; a read error may be the cause. The V gene is TRDV1, the J gene TRDJ1; D perhaps matches TRDD1 (5 bases). Germline V CDR1 and CDR2: TSWWSYY, QGS. CDR3 size: 16 residues. CDR3 sequence: CALGDPLPRIGAKLIF. The CDR3 DNA reads as TGTGCTCTTGGGGATCCCCTCCCTCGAATAGGAGCTAAACTCATCTTC.